The clone carrying this T cell receptor beta chain was recorded at least ten times. These data originate in a study of T-cell reconstitution after alpha-beta-depleted transplantation in children. Construction of the TCRbeta library involved unique molecular identifiers. In TCRdb, the PCR reads were re-called with MiXCR into one record per CDR3 protein. Among around 600,000 distinct CDR3 sequences listed, approximately 17% were seen once. Losses at the gene ends were 3 bases for V and 2 bases for J; bases not matched to a gene: 6. The CDR3 sequence is 14 residues long. From germline, CDR1 is DFQATT and CDR2 SNEGSKA (reference sequence).

The clonotype comes from a human donor who donated a stem cell graft to a child with acute myeloid leukemia. The source was PBMCs from the stem cell graft donor, collected from the stem cell graft. The chain employs TRBV20-1 and TRBJ2-5; 7 nucleotides align to TRBD1. The CDR3 DNA reads as TGCAGTGCTAGGGGGACAGTTCCTCAAGAGACCCAGTACTTC. Translating gives CSARGTVPQETQYF.